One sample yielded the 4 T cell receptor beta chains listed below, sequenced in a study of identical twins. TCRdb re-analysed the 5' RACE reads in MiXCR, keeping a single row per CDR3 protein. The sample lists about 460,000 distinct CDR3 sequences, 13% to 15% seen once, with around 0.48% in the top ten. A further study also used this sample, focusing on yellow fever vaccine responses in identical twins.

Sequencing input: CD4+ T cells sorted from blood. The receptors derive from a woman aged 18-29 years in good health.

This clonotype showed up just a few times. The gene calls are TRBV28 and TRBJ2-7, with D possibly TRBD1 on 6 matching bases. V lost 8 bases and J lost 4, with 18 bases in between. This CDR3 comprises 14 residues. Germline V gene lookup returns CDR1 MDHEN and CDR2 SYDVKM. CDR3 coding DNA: TGTGCCAGCCTGGAACCCACAGGGCAATACGAGCAGTACTTC. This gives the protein CASLEPTGQYEQYF.

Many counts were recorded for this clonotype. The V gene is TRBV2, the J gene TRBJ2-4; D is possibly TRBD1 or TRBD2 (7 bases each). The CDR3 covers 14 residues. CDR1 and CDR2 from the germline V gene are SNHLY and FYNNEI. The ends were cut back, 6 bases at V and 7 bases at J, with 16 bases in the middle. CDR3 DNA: TGTGCCAGCAGAAGTGGGACAGCGGGGAACATTCAGTACTTC. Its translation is CASRSGTAGNIQYF.

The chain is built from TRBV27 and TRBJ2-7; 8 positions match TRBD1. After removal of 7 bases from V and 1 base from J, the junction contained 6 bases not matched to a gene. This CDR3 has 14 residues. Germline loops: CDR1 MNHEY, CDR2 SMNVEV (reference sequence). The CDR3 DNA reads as TGTGCCAGCAAGTTGGACAGGGTTTCCTACGAGCAGTACTTC. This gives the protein CASKLDRVSYEQYF.

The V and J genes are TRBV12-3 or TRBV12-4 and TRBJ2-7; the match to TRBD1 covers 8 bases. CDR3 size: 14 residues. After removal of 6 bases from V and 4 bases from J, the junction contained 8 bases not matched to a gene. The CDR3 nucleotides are TGTGCCAGCAGCGTTCAGGGGGCGGGTTACGAGCAGTACTTC. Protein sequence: CASSVQGAGYEQYF.